Each of the 16 T cell receptor beta chains below was sequenced from the same sample in a study of shared clonotypes between healthy human individuals. Sequenced by immunoSEQ multiplex PCR; TCRdb stores in-frame clones only, minus some. This sample has 1.6 million or so clones; roughly 96% occur once, and the top ten carry 1% to 1.5%. The sequencing input was naive CD4+ T cells sorted from blood. Documented subset: CD45RA+ positively selected. Receptors were obtained from a man younger than 40 in good health.

The genes are TRBV4-3 and TRBJ2-7; 8 bases match TRBD1. CDR3 length equals 15 residues. Per the germline V gene, CDR1 is LGHNA and CDR2 is YSLEER. J was trimmed by 5 bases and V by 1 base; bases with no gene match: 7. The CDR3 region is CASSQGSGGFDEQYF. CDR3 in DNA: TGCGCCAGCAGCCAAGGATCAGGGGGCTTCGACGAGCAGTACTTC.

The chain is built from TRBV6-1 and TRBJ2-1; D is possibly TRBD1 or TRBD2 (5 bases each). CDR1 MNHNS and CDR2 SASEGT come from the germline V gene. Between the trimmed V and J ends, which lost 5 bases and 3 bases, there was a span of 14 bases. This CDR3 spans 15 amino acids. The DNA of the CDR3 is TGTGCCAGCAGTCCTTCGGGACCAAGCTACAATGAGCAGTTCTTC. It specifies CASSPSGPSYNEQFF.

This clone was found many times. The chain carries TRBV7-9 and TRBJ1-5, with 7 bases lining up with TRBD1. Per the germline V gene, CDR1 is SEHNR and CDR2 is FQNEAQ (reference sequence). V was clipped by 5 bases and J by 3 bases; unmatched bases: 7. This CDR3 comprises 15 residues. Here the CDR3 DNA reads TGTGCCAGCAGCATCTCGGGACAGCTCAATCAGCCCCAGCATTTT. Protein product: CASSISGQLNQPQHF.

This clone was recorded once. The chain is built from TRBV27 and TRBJ2-7, with D possibly being TRBD2 (5 bases). V lost 3 bases and J lost 6, with 12 bases in between. The germline CDR1 and CDR2 sequences are MNHEY and SMNVEV (reference sequence). There are 13 residues in the CDR3. The CDR3 DNA reads TGTGCCAGCAGTTTCCACGGGGTTATCGAGCAGTACTTC. This encodes CASSFHGVIEQYF.

This CDR3 is CASNLPMTSGRGLGETQYF. Here the CDR3 DNA reads TGTGCCAGCAACCTACCTATGACTAGCGGGAGAGGCCTCGGCGAGACCCAGTACTTC. This chain joins TRBV7-2 and TRBJ2-5; 12 nucleotides align to TRBD2. The CDR3 spans 19 residues. The trim removed 7 bases at V and 5 bases at J, leaving 20 bases unmatched. Germline loops: CDR1 SGHTA, CDR2 FQGNSA.

The chain employs TRBV4-3 and TRBJ2-7; 8 nucleotides agree with TRBD2. Germline values: CDR1 LGHNA, CDR2 YSLEER. Unmatched junction bases numbered 9, after V lost 0 bases and J lost 2 bases. The CDR3 runs 17 residues. This CDR3 is CASSQDTGGSPPYEQYF. The CDR3, as DNA: TGCGCCAGCAGCCAAGATACGGGGGGGAGTCCACCCTACGAGCAGTACTTC.

The chain links TRBV5-1 to TRBJ1-4; D possibly corresponds to TRBD1 (6 bases). The CDR3 has 18 amino acids. CDR1 is SGHRS, CDR2 YFSETQ, per germline. V was cut by 1 base and J by 5 bases, with 21 bases left in between. The CDR3 DNA reads TGCGCCAGCAGCTTGTTTTTCGGGGGCACTGGATCGAATGAAAAACTGTTTTTT. It encodes CASSLFFGGTGSNEKLFF.

The chain couples TRBV7-2 to TRBJ2-1, with 13 bases that match TRBD2. This CDR3 contains 19 residues. The trim removed 1 base at V and 2 bases at J, leaving 8 bases unmatched. Germline CDR1 SGHTA, CDR2 FQGNSA. CDR3 bases: TGTGCCAGCAGCTTAGTCACTAGCGGGAGGGCTAGAACCTACAATGAGCAGTTCTTC. Translation: CASSLVTSGRARTYNEQFF.

With respect to this clone: At one boundary the junction diverges from the germline segment, which might be a read error. The chain is built from TRBV6-6 and TRBJ2-1, with TRBD1 matching 7 bases. The CDR3 has 16 amino acids. CDR1 and CDR2 (germline): MNHNY, SVGAGI (reference sequence). CDR3 nucleotide sequence: TGTGCCAGCAGCTACTCAGGGACAGTCGGCGTCAATGAGCAGTTCTTC. Amino acid sequence: CASSYSGTVGVNEQFF.

The chain joins TRBV19 to TRBJ2-1, with 7 nucleotides matching TRBD2. There are 14 residues in the CDR3. Germline assignment: CDR1 LNHDA and CDR2 SQIVND (reference sequence). Unmatched junction bases numbered 11, after V lost 5 bases and J lost 10 bases. The CDR3 DNA follows: TGTGCCAGTAGTCTTAAACGACTCGGGGGGGAGCAGTTCTTC. Protein sequence: CASSLKRLGGEQFF. Drawing the rest from reference TRBV19 and TRBJ2-1, the complete variable domain is DGGITQSPKYLFRKEGQNVTLSCEQNLNHDAMYWYRQDPGQGLRLIYYSQIVNDFQKGDIAEGYSVSREKKESFPLTVTSAQKNPTAFYLCASSLKRLGGEQFFGPGTRLTVL.

The chain is built from TRBV7-2 and TRBJ2-2; D may be TRBD1 or TRBD2 (5 bases each). CDR3 length: 14 residues. Trimming took off 5 bases at V and 6 bases at J, with 13 bases between the two ends. CDR1 SGHTA and CDR2 FQGNSA come from the germline V gene. The CDR3 coding sequence is TGTGCCAGCAGCAGGGACCGAGGGGCCGGGGAGCTGTTTTTT. Translating it yields CASSRDRGAGELFF.

This sequence joins TRBV28 and TRBJ1-3, with D unclear. From germline, CDR1 is MDHEN and CDR2 SYDVKM. The CDR3 is 15 amino acids. Trimming stripped 3 bases from V and 10 bases from J, with 19 bases between. The CDR3 spells CASSFGFGQRRTIYF. The DNA for the CDR3 is TGTGCCAGCAGTTTCGGGTTCGGGCAAAGAAGAACCATATATTTT.

This clone has just one count. The genes are TRBV18 and TRBJ1-2; TRBD1 might be the D (5 bases). Germline V gives CDR1 KGHSH, CDR2 LQKENI. V dropped 4 bases and J dropped 6 bases, with 15 bases sitting between them. The length of the CDR3 is 14 residues. This CDR3 is CASSQNRDGDGYTF. Written as DNA, the CDR3 is TGTGCCAGCTCACAGAACCGGGACGGAGATGGCTACACCTTC.

The chain has TRBV28 and TRBJ1-1; 7 nucleotides match TRBD1. Trimming removed 6 bases from V and 5 bases from J; junction bases left unmatched: 6. CDR3 length equals 13 residues. Germline CDR1 reads MDHEN; CDR2 reads SYDVKM. The CDR3 spells CASRKTGVTEAFF. DNA for the CDR3: TGTGCCAGCAGAAAAACAGGGGTAACTGAAGCTTTCTTT.

This clone was found once. The chain is built from TRBV28 and TRBJ2-2; the match to TRBD1 covers 7 bases. The CDR3 runs to 16 residues. Per the germline V gene, CDR1 is MDHEN and CDR2 is SYDVKM. The J segment lost 0 bases and the V segment lost 2 bases, leaving 3 bases of the junction unmatched. CDR3 in amino acids: CASSLARGSNTGELFF. The DNA of the CDR3 is TGTGCCAGCAGTTTAGCCAGGGGGTCGAACACCGGGGAGCTGTTTTTT.

This sequence joins TRBV7-9 and TRBJ1-5; a weak D match, TRBD1 (5 bases). The CDR3 length is 14 residues. The ends were cut back, 5 bases at V and 1 base at J, with 9 bases in the middle. Germline V gene data show CDR1 as SEHNR and CDR2 as FQNEAQ (reference sequence). This chain's CDR3 is CASSAGGSNQPQHF. The CDR3 DNA is TGTGCCAGCAGCGCTGGGGGAAGCAATCAGCCCCAGCATTTT. Based on the CDR3 plus reference TRBV7-9 and TRBJ1-5, the full variable domain is DTGVSQNPRHKITKRGQNVTFRCDPISEHNRLYWYRQTLGQGPEFLTYFQNEAQLEKSRLLSDRFSAERPKGSFSTLEIQRTEQGDSAMYLCASSAGGSNQPQHFGDGTRLSIL.